A single sample gave rise to the 5 T cell receptor beta chains below, sequenced in a study of early T cells in non-severe SARS-CoV-2 infection. TCRdb recomputed calls from the 5' RACE reads with MiXCR, one row per CDR3 protein. The table lists roughly 28,000 distinct CDR3 sequences, approximately 4.8% of them singletons. The sample comprised whole blood. Receptor source: an adult who was a healthcare worker with PCR-confirmed SARS-CoV-2 infection or an uninfected control (not recorded which).

This clonotype was seen more than once but under ten times. This CDR3 is CASSQTGVETQYF. CDR3 nucleotides: TGTGCCAGCAGCCAAACAGGGGTGGAGACCCAGTACTTC. The gene calls are TRBV7-9 and TRBJ2-5; 7 bases line up with TRBD1. The germline V gene has CDR1 SEHNR and CDR2 FQNEAQ (reference sequence). This CDR3 contains 13 residues. After removal of 5 bases from V and 5 bases from J, the junction contained 5 bases not matched to a gene.

This clonotype was recorded many times. The chain couples TRBV18 to TRBJ1-5, with unresolved D. There are 15 residues in the CDR3. Germline CDR1 reads KGHSH; CDR2 reads LQKENI. The germline V and J ends were trimmed by 1 base and 0 bases, with 7 bases remaining between them. The CDR3 coding sequence is TGTGCCAGCTCACCACAGGAGGGTAGCAATCAGCCCCAGCATTTT. As protein: CASSPQEGSNQPQHF.

This clonotype was counted at least ten times. The chain has TRBV7-8 and TRBJ1-2, with 7 positions matching TRBD1. Germline CDR1 is SGHVS and CDR2 is FQNEAQ. CDR3 length: 15 residues. V lost 4 bases and J lost 8; bases outside the gene matches: 13. The chain's CDR3 is CASSSRSLTGNGYTF. CDR3 DNA sequence: TGTGCCAGCAGCTCCCGGTCCCTGACAGGGAACGGCTACACCTTC.

This clonotype was observed many times. This rearrangement joins TRBV12-3 or TRBV12-4 to TRBJ1-5; D is unresolved. Deletions cut 5 bases from V and 3 bases from J, with 14 bases between. This CDR3 is built from 15 residues. The CDR3 protein is CASSTFRSYNQPQHF. Written as DNA, the CDR3 is TGTGCCAGCAGTACCTTCCGCAGCTACAATCAGCCCCAGCATTTT.

This clonotype was seen repeatedly, ten times or more. The V and J genes are TRBV5-1 and TRBJ1-1, with 7 bases aligning to TRBD1. After removal of 4 bases from V and 0 bases from J, the junction contained 6 bases not matched to a gene. This CDR3 is built from 15 residues. CDR1 is SGHRS, CDR2 YFSETQ, per germline. In nucleotides, the CDR3 is TGCGCCAGCAGCCGCACGACAGGGCTGAACACTGAAGCTTTCTTT. Translation gives CASSRTTGLNTEAFF. Supplemented by reference TRBV5-1 and TRBJ1-1, the full variable domain reads KAGVTQTPRYLIKTRGQQVTLSCSPISGHRSVSWYQQTPGQGLQFLFEYFSETQRNKGNFPGRFSGRQFSNSRSEMNVSTLELGDSALYLCASSRTTGLNTEAFFGQGTRLTVV.